The source of this TCR beta chain is a study of T cell repertoires in cytomegalovirus infection. Study details: Carrying CMV and the relevant HLA type showed in public TCR beta signatures. Findings and limits, study-wide: Pooled public TCR beta family frequency picked out CMV carriers with the relevant HLA. HLA-C-restricted CMV clonotypes gave the most frequent clonotype in two of eight donors.

This clonotype has only a few counts. Antigen: not known. CDR3 size: 13 residues. V gave up 0 bases and J gave up 12 bases, with 12 bases separating them. Germline V gene sequence: CDR1 MNHEY, CDR2 SVGAGI. TCRdb re-called the reads with MiXCR, one entry per CDR3 protein. The data hold about 330,000 distinct CDR3 sequences, with roughly 36% observed a single time. The receptor was derived from a human donor in good health (CMV status not recorded). Some clones in this sample may be carry-over from other donors' samples. The material sequenced was cultured PBMCs, taken from culture after CMV antigen stimulation. The J gene is TRBJ2-1, the V gene TRBV6-5; D not resolved. Here the CDR3 reads CASSYSRNSRQFF. CDR3 nucleotides: TGTGCCAGCAGTTACTCGCGTAATAGCAGGCAGTTCTTC.